This T cell receptor (beta chain) was sequenced during a study of T cell responses to AZD1222 COVID-19 vaccine. The V gene's germline CDR1 is MRHNA and CDR2 SNTAGT. This CDR3 has 13 amino acids. V lost 0 bases and J lost 10, with 10 bases in between. The study, taken as a whole, reports: It should be noted that donors were predominantly white British and more often female, and clonal diversity was possibly underestimated. Nearly half of unique spike-specific TCRs reportedly avoided B.1.351 and B.1.1.7 mutated regions. Recipients of AZD1222 seropositive at baseline numbered only 6 or 7.

The method was immunoSEQ multiplex PCR; TCRdb's version includes in-frame clones alone and lacks a portion of them. This repertoire shows 130,000 to 150,000 clones, around 86% found once; its top ten account for around 4.3%. Turning to this clone: As yet, its antigen is unknown.

The chain carries TRBV6-4 and TRBJ2-1; D is perhaps TRBD1 or TRBD2 (5 bases each). This clonotype originated in an adult in good health. This specimen was peripheral blood, taken on day 0 of MenACWY control vaccination. CDR3 nucleotides: TGTGCCAGCAGTGACTCGGGCAGGGAGGAGCAGTTCTTC. Protein product: CASSDSGREEQFF.